This TCR beta chain stems from a study of blood T cell repertoires in COVID-19. Study in general: Samples came from the United States, Italy and Spain, spanning acute and convalescent COVID-19.

TCRdb keeps only in-frame clones here, not all; method: immunoSEQ multiplex PCR. This sample has roughly 250,000 clones, with about 90% found just once. Self-reported history from a screening survey and questionnaire set each donor's cohort. The germline V gene encodes CDR1 MDHEN and CDR2 SYDVKM. Trimming pared 6 bases from V and 4 bases from J, leaving 16 bases between. This CDR3 spans 14 amino acids. The source is a woman aged 18-29 years who had recovered from COVID-19. The chain is built from TRBV28 and TRBJ2-7; possible D gene TRBD1, 5 bases. Input material: PBMCs or T cells enriched from blood (not recorded which). DNA of the CDR3: TGTGCCAGCAGCCGACAGTCCGGACGGTACGAGCAGTACTTC. Translation: CASSRQSGRYEQYF.